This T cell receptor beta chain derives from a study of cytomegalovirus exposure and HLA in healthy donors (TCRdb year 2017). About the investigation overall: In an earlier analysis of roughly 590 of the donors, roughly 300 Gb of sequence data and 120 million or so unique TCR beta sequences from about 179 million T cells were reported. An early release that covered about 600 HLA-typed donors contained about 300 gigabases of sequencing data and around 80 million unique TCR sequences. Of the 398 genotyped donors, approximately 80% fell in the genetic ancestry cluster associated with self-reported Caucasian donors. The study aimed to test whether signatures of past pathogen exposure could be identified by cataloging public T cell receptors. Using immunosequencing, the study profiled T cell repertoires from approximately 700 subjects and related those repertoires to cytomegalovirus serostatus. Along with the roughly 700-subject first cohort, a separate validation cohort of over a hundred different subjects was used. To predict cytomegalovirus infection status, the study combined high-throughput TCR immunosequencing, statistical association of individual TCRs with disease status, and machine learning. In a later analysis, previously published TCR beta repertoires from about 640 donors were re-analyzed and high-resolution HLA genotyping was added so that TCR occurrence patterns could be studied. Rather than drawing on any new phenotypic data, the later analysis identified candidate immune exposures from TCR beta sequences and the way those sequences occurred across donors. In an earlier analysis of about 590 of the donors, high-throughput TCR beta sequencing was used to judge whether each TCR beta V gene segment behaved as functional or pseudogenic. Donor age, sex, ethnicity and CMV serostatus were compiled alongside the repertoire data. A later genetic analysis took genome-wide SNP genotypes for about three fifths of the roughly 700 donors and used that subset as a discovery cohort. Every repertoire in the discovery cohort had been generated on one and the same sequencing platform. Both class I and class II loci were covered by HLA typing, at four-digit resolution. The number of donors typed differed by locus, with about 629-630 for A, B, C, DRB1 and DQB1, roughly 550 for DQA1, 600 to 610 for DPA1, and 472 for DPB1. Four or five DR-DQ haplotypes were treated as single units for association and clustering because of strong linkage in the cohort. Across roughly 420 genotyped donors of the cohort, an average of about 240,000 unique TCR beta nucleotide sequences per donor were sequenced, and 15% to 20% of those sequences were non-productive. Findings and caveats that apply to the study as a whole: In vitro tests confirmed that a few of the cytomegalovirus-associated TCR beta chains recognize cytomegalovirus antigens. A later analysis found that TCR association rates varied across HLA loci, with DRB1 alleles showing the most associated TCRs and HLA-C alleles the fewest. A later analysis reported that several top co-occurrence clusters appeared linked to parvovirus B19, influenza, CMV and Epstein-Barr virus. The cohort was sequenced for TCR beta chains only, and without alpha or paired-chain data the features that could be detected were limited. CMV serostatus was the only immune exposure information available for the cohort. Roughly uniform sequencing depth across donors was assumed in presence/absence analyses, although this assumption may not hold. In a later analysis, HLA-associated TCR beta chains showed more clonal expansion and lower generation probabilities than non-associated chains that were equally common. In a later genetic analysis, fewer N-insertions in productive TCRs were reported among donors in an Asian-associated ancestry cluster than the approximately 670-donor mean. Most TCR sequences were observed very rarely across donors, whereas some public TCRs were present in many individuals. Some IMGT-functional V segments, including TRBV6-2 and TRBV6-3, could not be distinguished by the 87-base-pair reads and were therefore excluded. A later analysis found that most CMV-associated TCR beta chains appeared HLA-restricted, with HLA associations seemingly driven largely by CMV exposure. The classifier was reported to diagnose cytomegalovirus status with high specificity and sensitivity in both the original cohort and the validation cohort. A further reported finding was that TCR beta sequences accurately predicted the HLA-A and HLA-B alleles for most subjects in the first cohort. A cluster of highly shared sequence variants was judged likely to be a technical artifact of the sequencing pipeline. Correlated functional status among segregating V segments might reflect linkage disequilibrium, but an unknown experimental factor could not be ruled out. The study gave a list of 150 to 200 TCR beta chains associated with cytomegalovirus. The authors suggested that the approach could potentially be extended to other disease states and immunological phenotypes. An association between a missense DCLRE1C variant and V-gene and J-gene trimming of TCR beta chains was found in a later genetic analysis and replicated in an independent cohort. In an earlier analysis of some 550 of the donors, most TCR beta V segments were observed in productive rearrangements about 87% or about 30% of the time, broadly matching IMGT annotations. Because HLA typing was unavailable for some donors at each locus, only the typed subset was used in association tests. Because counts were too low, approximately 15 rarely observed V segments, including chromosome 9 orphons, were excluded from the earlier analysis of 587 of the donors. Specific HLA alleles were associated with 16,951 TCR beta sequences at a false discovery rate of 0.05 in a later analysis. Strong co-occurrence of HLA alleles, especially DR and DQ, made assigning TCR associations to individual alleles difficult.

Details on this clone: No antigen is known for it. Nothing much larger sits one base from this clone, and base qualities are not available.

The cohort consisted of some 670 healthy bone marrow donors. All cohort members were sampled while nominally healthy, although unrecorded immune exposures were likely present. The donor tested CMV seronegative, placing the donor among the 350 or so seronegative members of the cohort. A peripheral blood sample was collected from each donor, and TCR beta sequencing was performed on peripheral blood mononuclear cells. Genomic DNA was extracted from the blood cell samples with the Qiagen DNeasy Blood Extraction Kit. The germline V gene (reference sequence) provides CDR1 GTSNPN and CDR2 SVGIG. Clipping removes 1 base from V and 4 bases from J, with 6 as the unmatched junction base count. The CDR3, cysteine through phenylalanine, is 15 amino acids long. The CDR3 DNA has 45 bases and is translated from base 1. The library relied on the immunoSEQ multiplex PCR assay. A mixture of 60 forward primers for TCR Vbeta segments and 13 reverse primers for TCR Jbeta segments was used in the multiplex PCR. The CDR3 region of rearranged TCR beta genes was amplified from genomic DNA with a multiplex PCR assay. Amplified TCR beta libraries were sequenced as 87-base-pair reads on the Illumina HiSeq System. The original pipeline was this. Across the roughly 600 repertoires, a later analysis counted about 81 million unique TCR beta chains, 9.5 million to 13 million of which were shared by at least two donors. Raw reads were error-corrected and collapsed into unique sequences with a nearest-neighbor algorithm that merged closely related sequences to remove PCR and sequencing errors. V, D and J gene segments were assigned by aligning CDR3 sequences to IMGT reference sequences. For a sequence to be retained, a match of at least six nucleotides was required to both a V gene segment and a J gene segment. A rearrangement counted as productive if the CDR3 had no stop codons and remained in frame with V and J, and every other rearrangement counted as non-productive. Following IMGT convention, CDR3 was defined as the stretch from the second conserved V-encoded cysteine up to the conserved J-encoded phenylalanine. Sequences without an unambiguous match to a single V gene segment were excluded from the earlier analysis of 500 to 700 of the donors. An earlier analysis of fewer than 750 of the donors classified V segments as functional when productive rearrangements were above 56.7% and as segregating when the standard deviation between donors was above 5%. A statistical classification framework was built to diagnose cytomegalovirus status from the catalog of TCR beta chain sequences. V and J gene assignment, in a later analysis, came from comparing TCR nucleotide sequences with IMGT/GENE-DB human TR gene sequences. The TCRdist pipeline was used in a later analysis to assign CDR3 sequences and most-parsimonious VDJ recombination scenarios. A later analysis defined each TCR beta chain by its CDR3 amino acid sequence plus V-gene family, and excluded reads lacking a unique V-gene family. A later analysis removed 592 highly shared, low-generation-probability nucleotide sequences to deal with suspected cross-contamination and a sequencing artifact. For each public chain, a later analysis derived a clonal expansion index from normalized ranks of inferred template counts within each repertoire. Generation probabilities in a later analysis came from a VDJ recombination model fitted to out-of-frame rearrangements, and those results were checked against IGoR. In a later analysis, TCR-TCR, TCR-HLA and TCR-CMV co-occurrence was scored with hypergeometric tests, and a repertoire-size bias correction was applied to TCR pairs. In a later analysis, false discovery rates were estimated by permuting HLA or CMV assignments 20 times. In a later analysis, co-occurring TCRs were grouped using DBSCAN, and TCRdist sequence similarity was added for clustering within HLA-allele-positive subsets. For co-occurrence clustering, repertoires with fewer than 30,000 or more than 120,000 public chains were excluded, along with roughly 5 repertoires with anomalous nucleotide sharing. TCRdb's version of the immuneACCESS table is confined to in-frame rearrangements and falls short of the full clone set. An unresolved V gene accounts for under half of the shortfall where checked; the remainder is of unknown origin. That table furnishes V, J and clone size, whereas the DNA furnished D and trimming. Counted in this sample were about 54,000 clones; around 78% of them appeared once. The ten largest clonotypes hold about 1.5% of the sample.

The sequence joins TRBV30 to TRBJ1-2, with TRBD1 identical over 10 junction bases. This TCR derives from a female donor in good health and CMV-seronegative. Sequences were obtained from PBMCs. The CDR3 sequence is CAWSAPGQGPYGYTF. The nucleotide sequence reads TGTGCCTGGAGTGCTCCGGGACAGGGGCCCTATGGCTACACCTTC.